Each of the 16 T cell receptor beta chains below was sequenced from the same sample in a study of shared clonotypes between healthy human individuals. The repertoire was sequenced with immunoSEQ multiplex PCR; TCRdb's copy has only in-frame clones and lacks some. The sample comprises some 500,000 clones, approximately 94% of which are singletons, and approximately 0.06% rests with the top ten. Sequencing input: naive CD4+ T cells sorted from blood. Subset: CD45RA+ positively selected. All receptors derive from a woman aged 25 to 39 in good health.

The V and J genes are TRBV28 and TRBJ2-1, with TRBD2 identical over 10 bases. The CDR3 has 15 amino acids. Germline CDR1 MDHEN, CDR2 SYDVKM. With 1 base clipped from V and 6 bases from J, the junction kept 3 bases outside the gene matches. CDR3 bases: TGTGCCAGCAGTTTATCTGCTAGCGGGGGCAATGAGCAGTTCTTC. Translating it yields CASSLSASGGNEQFF. Based on the CDR3 plus reference TRBV28 and TRBJ2-1, the full variable domain is DVKVTQSSRYLVKRTGEKVFLECVQDMDHENMFWYRQDPGLGLRLIYFSYDVKMKEKGDIPEGYSVSREKKERFSLILESASTNQTSMYLCASSLSASGGNEQFFGPGTRLTVL.

This CDR3 reads CASSAGTGSYEQYF. The DNA of the CDR3 is TGTGCCAGCAGTGCCGGGACAGGGTCCTACGAGCAGTACTTC. The chain recombines TRBV6-4 with TRBJ2-5; 9 nucleotides align to TRBD1. The J call may be faulty, since TRBJ2-7 better matches the DNA end. CDR1 is MRHNA and CDR2 is SNTAGT in the germline V gene. The CDR3 runs to 14 residues.

The chain has TRBV23-1 and TRBJ2-3; 10 nucleotides line up with TRBD2. TRBV23-1 carries the ORF label, with uncertain function. The CDR3 length is 16 residues. V was pared by 1 base and J by 4 bases, with 5 bases of the junction left unmatched. The CDR3 DNA follows: TGCGCCAGCAGTCAATGGGGAGCGGGAGGGCCAGATACGCAGTATTTT. Amino acid sequence: CASSQWGAGGPDTQYF.

The V and J genes are TRBV5-1 and TRBJ2-1; 10 bases are a match to TRBD2. The J segment lost 6 bases and the V segment lost 4 bases, leaving 7 bases of the junction unmatched. CDR1 and CDR2 (germline): SGHRS, YFSETQ. This CDR3 spans 15 amino acids. The CDR3 spells CASSGKLAGINEQFF. The CDR3 DNA reads TGCGCCAGCAGCGGCAAACTAGCGGGAATCAATGAGCAGTTCTTC.

The chain is built from TRBV4-1 and TRBJ2-3, with D tentatively TRBD1 or TRBD2 (6 bases each). The V end was cut by 4 bases, the J end by 3 bases, with 20 bases between. Germline V lookup: CDR1 MGHRA, CDR2 YSYEKL. This CDR3 has 17 residues. CDR3 bases: TGCGCCAGCAGCCCGCGCGGGACACCGCTCTTAACAGATACGCAGTATTTT. This encodes CASSPRGTPLLTDTQYF.

The chain has TRBV4-2 and TRBJ2-1; 12 bases are shared with TRBD2. The CDR3 has 16 residues. The V gene end was trimmed by 1 base and the J gene end by 6 bases; junction bases not matched to a gene: 4. CDR1 is LGHNA and CDR2 is YNFKEQ in the germline V gene. The CDR3 nucleotides read TGTGCCAGCAGCCAAGGGGGACTAGCGGGCAGCAATGAGCAGTTCTTC. Encoded protein: CASSQGGLAGSNEQFF.

The chain recombines TRBV28 with TRBJ1-1; TRBD1 agrees at 9 bases. Trimming at V came to 7 bases and at J to 6 bases, leaving 12 bases not matched to a gene. The length of the CDR3 is 15 residues. CDR1 is MDHEN and CDR2 is SYDVKM in the germline V gene. The CDR3 sequence: CASNPGTGTQAEAFF. The CDR3 DNA is TGTGCCAGCAATCCCGGGACAGGGACTCAAGCTGAAGCTTTCTTT.

This sequence joins TRBV7-6 and TRBJ2-2; 9 nucleotides match TRBD1. After removal of 2 bases from V and 2 bases from J, the junction contained 9 bases not matched to a gene. Germline CDR1 and CDR2: SGHVS and FNYEAQ. This CDR3 comprises 18 residues. The CDR3 DNA sequence: TGTGCCAGCAGCTTAATGAGTAGGGGACAGGGTAACACCGGGGAGCTGTTTTTT. Translation gives CASSLMSRGQGNTGELFF.

This chain connects TRBV23-1 to TRBJ2-7; TRBD1 matches at 8 bases. TRBV23-1 is an open reading frame, and its role is uncertain. The CDR3 sequence is 14 residues long. J gave up 4 bases and V 5 bases, and 7 bases lay outside the gene matches. The CDR3, as DNA: TGCGCCAGCAGTTGGGGACAGGACAAGTACGAGCAGTACTTC. It translates to CASSWGQDKYEQYF.

DNA for the CDR3: TGCGCCAGCAGCTTGTTCGGGACAGGGGAAAACTACGAGCAGTACTTC. Translated: CASSLFGTGENYEQYF. This rearrangement joins TRBV5-1 to TRBJ2-7, with 10 bases identical to TRBD1. Losses at the gene ends were 1 base for V and 3 bases for J; bases not matched to a gene: 7. This CDR3 is 16 amino acids long. The germline V gene encodes CDR1 SGHRS and CDR2 YFSETQ.

The CDR3 DNA is TGTGCCAGTAGTTTTCTCACCCTCGACAAGGGCTACACCTTC. It encodes CASSFLTLDKGYTF. This sequence joins TRBV19 and TRBJ1-2; D gene ambiguous. V dropped 5 bases and J dropped 8 bases, with 18 bases sitting between them. The CDR3 consists of 14 residues. Looked up from germline, CDR1 is LNHDA and CDR2 is SQIVND (reference sequence).

V usage is TRBV28 and J usage is TRBJ2-1; D is unclear. The CDR3 has 11 amino acids. The germline V gene encodes CDR1 MDHEN and CDR2 SYDVKM. The V end was cut by 1 base, the J end by 10 bases, with 5 bases between. Here the CDR3 reads CASSLYGEQFF. The CDR3 DNA is TGTGCCAGCAGTTTATATGGCGAGCAGTTCTTC.

The gene calls are TRBV9 and TRBJ1-2; 10 bases are shared with TRBD1. The CDR3 is 14 residues long. CDR1 SGDLS and CDR2 YYNGEE come from the germline V gene. With 4 bases clipped from V and 6 bases from J, the junction kept 6 bases outside the gene matches. The CDR3 nucleotides read TGTGCCAGCAGCCTATCCGGGACAGGGGATGGCTACACCTTC. Its protein is CASSLSGTGDGYTF.

The chain is built from TRBV28 and TRBJ1-1; 10 nucleotides line up with TRBD1. The germline V gene has CDR1 MDHEN and CDR2 SYDVKM. This CDR3 spans 15 amino acids. Germline trimming cut 6 bases from V and 11 bases from J; bases unmatched to any gene: 15. The CDR3 bases are TGTGCCAGCAGCCCCCCGGACAGGGGGAATCAGGGTGCTTTCTTT. Its protein product is CASSPPDRGNQGAFF.

In this sample, this clone turned up once. The rearrangement links TRBV4-1 to TRBJ2-7; 8 bases line up with TRBD2. Germline V lookup: CDR1 MGHRA, CDR2 YSYEKL. The CDR3 is made up of 17 amino acids. Germline trimming cut 0 bases from V and 11 bases from J; bases unmatched to any gene: 18. The CDR3 reads CASSQDTGLAFIRNKYF. As DNA, the CDR3 is TGCGCCAGCAGCCAAGATACCGGACTAGCATTTATTCGCAATAAGTACTTC.

The CDR3 region has the DNA TGCGCCAGCAGCCAACCCAACCCGGGACCGACCTACAATGAGCAGTTCTTC. Translation gives CASSQPNPGPTYNEQFF. The rearrangement joins TRBV4-1 to TRBJ2-1; D is perhaps TRBD1 or TRBD2 (5 bases each). This CDR3 is 17 amino acids long. The germline gives CDR1 MGHRA, CDR2 YSYEKL. V lost 2 bases and J lost 2, with 16 bases in between.